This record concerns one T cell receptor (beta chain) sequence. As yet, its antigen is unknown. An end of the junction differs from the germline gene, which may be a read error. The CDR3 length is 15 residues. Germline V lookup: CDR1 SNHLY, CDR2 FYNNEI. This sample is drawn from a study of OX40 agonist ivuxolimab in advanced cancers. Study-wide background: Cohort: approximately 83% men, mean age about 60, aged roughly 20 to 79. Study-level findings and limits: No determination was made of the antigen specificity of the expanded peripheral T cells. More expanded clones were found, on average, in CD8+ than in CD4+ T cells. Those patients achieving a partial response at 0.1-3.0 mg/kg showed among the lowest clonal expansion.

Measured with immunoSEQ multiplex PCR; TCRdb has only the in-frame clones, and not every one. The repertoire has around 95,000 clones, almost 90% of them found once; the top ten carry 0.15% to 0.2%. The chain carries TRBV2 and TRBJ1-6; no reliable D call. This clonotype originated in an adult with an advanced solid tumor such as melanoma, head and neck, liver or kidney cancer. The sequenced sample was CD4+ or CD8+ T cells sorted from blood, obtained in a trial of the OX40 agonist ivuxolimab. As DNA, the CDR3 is TGTGCCAGCAGGGAAGGACCCTGGAATAATTCACCCCTCCACTTT. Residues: CASREGPWNNSPLHF.